Listed below are T cell receptor beta chains from one sample, sequenced in a study of Ad26.COV2.S vaccination and SARS-CoV-2 variants. Only in-frame clones appear in the TCRdb table, and some are missing; sequencing was by immunoSEQ multiplex PCR. The table has 350,000 to 500,000 clones, less than 95% seen once; the top ten hold about 4.1%. The sample consisted of peripheral blood, taken in a trial of Ad26.COV2.S vaccine versus placebo. These receptors were obtained from a person between 18 and 65 years old who received the Ad26.COV2.S COVID-19 vaccine or a placebo. Both conserved end residues are part of each CDR3. The order of the fields is D gene, clone size, J gene, V gene, CDR3 DNA, CDR3 protein. A D gene is named only where the DNA matches it firmly. Clone size, where shown, is once, few, many, or a class for clones that have expanded.

TRBD2	.	TRBJ2-2	TRBV7-3	TGTGCCAGCAGCTTAGCGGGAGTGACCGGGGAGCTGTTTTTT	CASSLAGVTGELFF
.	.	TRBJ1-1	TRBV28	TGTGCCAGCAGTTTAGGAGGGTCGCGCGTTCCTGAAGCTTTCTTT	CASSLGGSRVPEAFF
TRBD2	.	TRBJ2-5	TRBV7-2	TGTGCCAGCAGCACGACTAGCGGGAGGGCACGAGAGACCCAGTACTTC	CASSTTSGRARETQYF
.	.	TRBJ2-5	TRBV7-2	TGTGCCAGCAGCTACCGTCCCTTCCGACTCGAAGAGACCCAGTACTTC	CASSYRPFRLEETQYF
TRBD1	.	TRBJ1-6	TRBV28	TGTGCCAGCAGTTTATGGAGGGGGCAAGGGATTTCACCCCTCCACTTT	CASSLWRGQGISPLHF
TRBD1	few	TRBJ1-2	TRBV19	TGTGCCAGTAGCAGGACAGGGGACGGCTACACCTTC	CASSRTGDGYTF
.	.	TRBJ2-7	TRBV6-5	TGTGCCAGCAGTTCTAGAGGGGGGAGCGCGCAGTACTTC	CASSSRGGSAQYF
.	.	TRBJ1-5	TRBV7-2	TGTGCCAGCAGCTCTGAGGGATTGAGTCAGCCCCAGCATTTT	CASSSEGLSQPQHF
.	once	TRBJ1-2	TRBV5-1	TGCGCCAGCAGCTTGGAGATGGGTAACTATGGCTACACCTTC	CASSLEMGNYGYTF
TRBD2	.	TRBJ2-1	TRBV4-3	TGCGCCAGCAGCCGAGGGGCTAGCGGGAGCGATGAGCAGTTCTTC	CASSRGASGSDEQFF
.	.	TRBJ2-2	TRBV5-5	TGTGCCAGCAGCCCCGGGCCCGTGCGGAACGGGGAGCTGTTTTTT	CASSPGPVRNGELFF
TRBD2	.	TRBJ2-1	TRBV28	TGTGCCAGCAGTGCCACCGGGACTAGAAATGAGCAGTTCTTC	CASSATGTRNEQFF
.	.	TRBJ1-1	TRBV9	TGTGCCAGCAGCGTAGGGATGAACACTGAAGCTTTCTTT	CASSVGMNTEAFF
.	once	TRBJ2-5	TRBV3-1/TRBV3-2	TGTGCCAGCAGCCAATCGCGGGGGCAGCGGGAACCTGTTTTGGGGGAGACCCAGTACTTC	CASSQSRGQREPVLGETQYF
.	.	TRBJ2-3	TRBV27	TGTGCCAGCAGTTTCCTACAGGGTGCAGATACGCAGTATTTT	CASSFLQGADTQYF
.	.	TRBJ2-3	TRBV5-4	TGTGCCAGCAGCCATCGACAGGATACGCAGTATTTT	CASSHRQDTQYF
.	.	TRBJ2-5	TRBV9	TGTGCCAGCAGCGGACGGGGTTCTAAAGAGACCCAGTACTTC	CASSGRGSKETQYF
.	.	TRBJ1-6	TRBV30	TGTGCCTGGAGTTCCCAGGGAGGAAGTTCACCCCTCCACTTT	CAWSSQGGSSPLHF
.	.	TRBJ2-7	TRBV7-9	TGTGCCAGCAGCTTAGAGGCAGGCCTCTTAAGGAAGTACTTC	CASSLEAGLLRKYF
.	.	TRBJ1-4	TRBV5-5	TGTGCCAGCAGCTTCCTACAGGGCGGGGAACTGTTTTTT	CASSFLQGGELFF
TRBD1	.	TRBJ1-2	TRBV27	TGTGCCAGCAGCAGGACAGGGGCTAACTATGGCTACACCTTC	CASSRTGANYGYTF
.	.	TRBJ1-2	TRBV19	TGTGCCAGTAAGGGGGTCGCCGGCGGGATAGGTGGCTACACCTTC	CASKGVAGGIGGYTF
.	.	TRBJ1-2	TRBV28	TGTGCCAGCAGTCCCGGACAGTATGGCTACACCTTC	CASSPGQYGYTF
.	.	TRBJ1-4	TRBV7-9	TGTGCCAGCAGCTTAGTCGGCAAATTTAATGAAAAACTGTTTTTT	CASSLVGKFNEKLFF
TRBD1	once	TRBJ1-2	TRBV4-2	TGTGCCAGCAGCCAAGACAGACAGGGGACTTACTATGGCTACACCTTC	CASSQDRQGTYYGYTF
TRBD2	.	TRBJ2-1	TRBV7-9	TGTGCCAGCAGCTTAGAGACTAGCTTTGATGAGCAGTTCTTC	CASSLETSFDEQFF
TRBD1	.	TRBJ1-6	TRBV11-2	TGTGCCAGCAGCCCAGACAGGGGCGGTTCACCCCTCCACTTT	CASSPDRGGSPLHF
TRBD2	.	TRBJ2-1	TRBV11-2	TGTGCCAGCAGCTCCCGTCTAGCGGGAGGATTTCGTGAGCAGTTCTTC	CASSSRLAGGFREQFF
TRBD1	.	TRBJ1-3	TRBV6-5	TGTGCCAGCCGAGGGGGCGCCGGAAACACCATATATTTT	CASRGGAGNTIYF
.	.	TRBJ1-1	TRBV27	TGTGCCAGCAGTTTCCCGGGGGGGGCTGCTTTCTTT	CASSFPGGAAFF
TRBD2	.	TRBJ2-2	TRBV2	TGTGCCAGCGGGGCGGGAGGACGGGGAGGGAACACCGGGGAGCTGTTTTTT	CASGAGGRGGNTGELFF
TRBD1	.	TRBJ1-2	TRBV29-1	TGCAGCGTTGGCAGGGGGCCTAACTATGGCTACACCTTC	CSVGRGPNYGYTF
TRBD1	.	TRBJ1-6	TRBV9	TGTGCCAGCAGCCAGAGGACAGGGGCTGATTCACCCCTCCACTTT	CASSQRTGADSPLHF
TRBD1	.	TRBJ1-1	TRBV14	TGTGCCAGCAGCCAAACAGGGGGCAAGGACACTGAAGCTTTCTTT	CASSQTGGKDTEAFF
.	.	TRBJ2-5	TRBV28	TGTGCCAGCAGTTTATTTAGGGGGAGGGAGACCCAGTACTTC	CASSLFRGRETQYF
.	once	TRBJ1-2	TRBV6-5	TGTGCCAGCAGGTCAGAACGACAGCTCTATGGCTACACCTTC	CASRSERQLYGYTF
TRBD1	.	TRBJ1-2	TRBV28	TGTGCCAGCAATCAAGCACCGGGACAGGGCTACACCTTC	CASNQAPGQGYTF
TRBD2	once	TRBJ2-7	TRBV6-1	TGTGCCAGCAGTGAAGGGGGCAGCGGGAACGAGCAGTACTTC	CASSEGGSGNEQYF
TRBD1	.	TRBJ2-7	TRBV28	TGTGCCAGCAGTCTCCCTCTCACAGGGGGGAAAAGCTACGAGCAGTACTTC	CASSLPLTGGKSYEQYF
TRBD2	few	TRBJ2-7	TRBV27	TGTGCCAGCAGTTTCGGCCCGGGACTAGCGGGAGGATACGAGCAGTACTTC	CASSFGPGLAGGYEQYF
.	.	TRBJ1-6	TRBV30	TGTGCCTGGGGCAGGATCGGTTCACCCCTCCACTTT	CAWGRIGSPLHF
.	.	TRBJ2-5	TRBV27	TGTGCCAGCAGTTTTATTGCCCCGAGGCCGGAGACCCAGTACTTC	CASSFIAPRPETQYF
TRBD1	once	TRBJ2-7	TRBV6-2/TRBV6-3	TGTGCCAGCAGTTACCCCCCGGGACAGGATCTCGGCGAGCAGTACTTC	CASSYPPGQDLGEQYF
.	.	TRBJ1-6	TRBV5-6	TGTGCCAGCAGATCATGGGGGGTTGGTTCACCCCTCCACTTT	CASRSWGVGSPLHF
.	few	TRBJ2-1	TRBV2	TGTGCCAGCAGTAGAAGCGGGGAGCAGTTCTTC	CASSRSGEQFF
.	.	TRBJ2-3	TRBV6-1	TGTGCCAGCAGTGAAACCCGCCCTGGACGGTTTATAACAGATACGCAGTATTTT	CASSETRPGRFITDTQYF
.	.	TRBJ1-1	TRBV7-3	TGTGCCAGCAGCTTAGAGGGTAGAAACACTGAAGCTTTCTTT	CASSLEGRNTEAFF
.	.	TRBJ2-2	TRBV21-1	TGTGCCAGCAGCAAAGCGCGGGATCTAGAAGACGTAAGATCGACCGGGGAGCTGTTTTTT	CASSKARDLEDVRSTGELFF
TRBD1	.	TRBJ1-3	TRBV4-1	TGCGCCAGCAGCCGAGGACAGGGGGTCCTCGCTGGAAACACCATATATTTT	CASSRGQGVLAGNTIYF
.	.	TRBJ2-3	TRBV6-1	TGTGCCAGCAGTGAAGTGGCCTTTAGCACAGATACGCAGTATTTT	CASSEVAFSTDTQYF